This T cell receptor beta chain was obtained from a study of T cell responses to AZD1222 COVID-19 vaccine. Assay: immunoSEQ multiplex PCR; the TCRdb copy retains only in-frame clones and omits some. The sample holds under 70,000 clones; 89% are singletons and the top ten take roughly 14%. Whole-study results and caveats: Recipients of two AZD1222 doses showed rising Spike-specific TCR breadth and depth. With dominance at 160-218 and 743-854, vaccine-associated CD4 TCRs spanned spike. Donors skewed white British and female; clonal diversity was possibly underestimated.

Comments on this clone: Its antigen is currently unknown.

This CDR3 is 13 amino acids long. Germline CDR1 reads SGHNT; CDR2 reads YYREEE (reference sequence). The V end was cut by 3 bases, the J end by 8 bases, with 12 bases between. The clonotype was recovered from an adult who received the AZD1222 COVID-19 vaccine. This material consisted of peripheral blood, taken 28 days after the second AZD1222 dose. The chain uses TRBV5-4 and TRBJ2-1; D is ambiguous. CDR3 region: CASSSGFVHEQFF. The CDR3, as DNA: TGTGCCAGCAGCTCAGGTTTTGTTCATGAGCAGTTCTTC. The full variable domain, in which reference TRBV5-4 and TRBJ2-1 provide the parts outside the CDR3, is ETGVTQSPTHLIKTRGQQVTLRCSSQSGHNTVSWYQQALGQGPQFIFQYYREEENGRGNFPPRFSGLQFPNYSSELNVNALELDDSALYLCASSSGFVHEQFFGPGTRLTVL.